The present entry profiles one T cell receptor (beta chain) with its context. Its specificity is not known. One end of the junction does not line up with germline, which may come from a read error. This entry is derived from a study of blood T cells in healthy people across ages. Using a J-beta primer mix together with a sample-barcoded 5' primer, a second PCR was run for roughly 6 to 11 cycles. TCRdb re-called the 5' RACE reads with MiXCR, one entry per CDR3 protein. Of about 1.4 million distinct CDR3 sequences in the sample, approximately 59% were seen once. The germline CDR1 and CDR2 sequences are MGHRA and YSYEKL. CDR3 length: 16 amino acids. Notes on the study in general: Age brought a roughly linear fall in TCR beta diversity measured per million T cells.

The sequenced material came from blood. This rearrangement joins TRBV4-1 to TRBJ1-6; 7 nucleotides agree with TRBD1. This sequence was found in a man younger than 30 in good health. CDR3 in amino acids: CASSQEPAGGSSPLHF. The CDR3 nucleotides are TGTGCCAGCAGCCAGGAACCCGCAGGGGGTAGTTCACCCCTCCACTTT.